This TCR beta chain comes out of a study of control samples from healthy donors and cancer patients. Measured with immunoSEQ multiplex PCR; TCRdb has only the in-frame clones, and not every one. This table holds about 120,000 clones, roughly nine tenths found once. V was clipped by 0 bases and J by 2 bases, with 11 bases between them. The CDR3 has 14 residues. The germline V gene encodes CDR1 GTSNPN and CDR2 SVGIG (reference sequence). The clonotype was recovered from a young man in good health. This rearrangement joins TRBV30 to TRBJ2-7; D may be TRBD2 (5 bases). Sequenced input: blood. CDR3 in amino acids: CAWSVLKGAYEQYF. CDR3 nucleotide sequence: TGTGCCTGGAGTGTACTAAAGGGAGCCTACGAGCAGTACTTC.